This T cell receptor beta chain is drawn from a study of blood T cell repertoires in COVID-19. The wider study: T cells, B-cell-depleted T cells, or PBMCs provided the cDNA or gDNA that served as material.

How the authors handled the data: Reference gene primer amplification yielded estimated nucleated cell counts. This table comes from immunoSEQ multiplex PCR, and its TCRdb copy is limited to in-frame clones, with some not included. V, J and clone size derive from that table, while D and trimming were established from the DNA sequence. The sample comprises 350,000 or so clones, roughly nine tenths of which are singletons, and just under 4% rests with the top ten. CDR3 length: 11 residues. Looked up from germline, CDR1 is SGHAT and CDR2 is FQNNGV. The V and J ends lost 2 bases and 5 bases respectively, with 3 bases between them. One Seattle source followed patients from active infection through their disease course.

The clonotype originates from a woman in her sixties with COVID-19, enrolled during active disease. Sequenced sample: peripheral blood. The V and J genes are TRBV11-2 and TRBJ2-5, with D hard to call. CDR3 protein: CASSLPETQYF. The CDR3 coding sequence is TGTGCCAGCAGCTTACCGGAGACCCAGTACTTC.